The present T cell receptor (beta chain) was sequenced within a study of spatial heterogeneity in lung cancer. Background on the study: Alpha-chain sequences were detected in numbers that were consistently lower than beta-chain sequences. The mean occurrence of each unique TCR and UMI combination in raw reads exceeded ten. The study, taken as a whole, reports: Intratumoral expanded alpha and beta TCR counts were found to track tumor mutation counts.

This clonotype was observed many times. Antigen specificity is unknown. For a library built for alpha chains, this beta chain is a stray read; little rests on its size. TCRdb recomputed calls from the 5' RACE reads with MiXCR, one row per CDR3 protein. Seen here are approximately 11,000 distinct CDR3 sequences, 4% to 6.5% observed once, and the top ten hold roughly an eighth. Stated time point: sample taken at primary tumor resection. Tumor, nontumor lung or frozen PBMC supplied whole RNA that was sequenced unsorted. The ends lost 2 bases at V and 7 bases at J; junction bases unmatched: 3. CDR3 length: 13 residues. The germline V gene has CDR1 SGHRS and CDR2 YFSETQ.

The chain has TRBV5-1 and TRBJ2-7; 10 bases map to TRBD2. The sequences come from lung tumor tissue, collected at surgery. The receptor was derived from a male donor with early-stage non-small cell lung cancer. Here the CDR3 DNA reads TGCGCCAGCAGCTTAGGACTAGCGGCTGAGCAGTACTTC. Its protein product is CASSLGLAAEQYF. Variable domain in full (rest from reference TRBV5-1 and TRBJ2-7): KAGVTQTPRYLIKTRGQQVTLSCSPISGHRSVSWYQQTPGQGLQFLFEYFSETQRNKGNFPGRFSGRQFSNSRSEMNVSTLELGDSALYLCASSLGLAAEQYFGPGTRLTVT.